These T cell receptor beta chains were read from a single sample in a study of blood T cell repertoires in COVID-19. TCRdb's copy holds only in-frame clones and misses some; the assay was immunoSEQ multiplex PCR. The repertoire holds 300,000 to 350,000 clones, with 75% to 90% as singletons. The sequenced sample was peripheral blood. These receptors all come from a woman aged 50 to 60 with COVID-19, enrolled during active disease. The CDR3 runs from the conserved cysteine through the conserved F or W. The D gene is left open where the match is weak. Clone size, where shown, is once, few, many, or a class for clones that have expanded.

j_call clone_size v_call d_call cdr3_nt cdr3_aa
TRBJ1-6 NA TRBV6-5 NA TGTGCCAGCAAGCGTCAAAGCTCCTATAATTCACCCCTCCACTTT CASKRQSSYNSPLHF
TRBJ2-1 NA TRBV5-1 TRBD2 TGCGCCAGCAGCTTGGGGGCCATACTAGCGGGAGTTTGGAATGAGCAGTTCTTC CASSLGAILAGVWNEQFF
TRBJ1-5 NA TRBV5-6 NA TGTGCCAGCAGCTTTTTGCTCTATCCGGGGGGTCGGAGTCAGCCCCAGCATTTT CASSFLLYPGGRSQPQHF
TRBJ1-1 NA TRBV30 NA TGTGCCTGGACATTCAGGGGTGGCACTGAAGCTTTCTTT CAWTFRGGTEAFF
TRBJ2-1 NA TRBV7-6 TRBD2 TGTGCCAGCAGCTACATCGGGGCTAGCGGGGGGACCTACAATGAGCAGTTCTTC CASSYIGASGGTYNEQFF
TRBJ1-1 NA TRBV5-6 NA TGTGCCAGCAGCTTGCTCCCCACTGAAGCTTTCTTT CASSLLPTEAFF
TRBJ1-1 NA TRBV5-1 TRBD1 TGCGCCAGCAGCGCATGGACAGGTGTGAACACTGAAGCTTTCTTT CASSAWTGVNTEAFF
TRBJ1-2 once TRBV30 NA TGTGCCTGGAAGGGAGGCCCGCTTTTTGGTGGCTACACCTTC CAWKGGPLFGGYTF
TRBJ2-7 NA TRBV11-3 TRBD2 TGTGCCAGCAGCCCTCATCTAGCGGGATCCTCCTACGAGCAGTACTTC CASSPHLAGSSYEQYF
TRBJ1-5 NA TRBV6-5 NA TGTGCCAGCAGCCCGACCGGAGCAAATCAGCCCCAGCATTTT CASSPTGANQPQHF
TRBJ2-1 once TRBV27 TRBD2 TGTGCCAGCAGCCTAAGGTCTAGCGGGAGAGGTGAGCAGTTCTTC CASSLRSSGRGEQFF
TRBJ1-1 NA TRBV6-6 NA TGTGCCAGCCATTCCCGGGACATTGAGAACACTGAAGCTTTCTTT CASHSRDIENTEAFF
TRBJ1-2 once TRBV7-9 NA TGTGCCAGCAGCTTAAGTCCCACATCTAACTATGGCTACACCTTC CASSLSPTSNYGYTF
TRBJ2-3 NA TRBV13 TRBD1 TGTGCCAGCAGCTCCGGACAGGGTCGGACAGATACGCAGTATTTT CASSSGQGRTDTQYF
TRBJ2-2 NA TRBV29-1 TRBD1 TGCAGCGTTGAGGGACAGCCGACCGGGGAGCTGTTTTTT CSVEGQPTGELFF
TRBJ1-5 NA TRBV6-2/TRBV6-3 NA TGTGCCAGCAGTTACATTCAGGAAAATCAGCCCCAGCATTTT CASSYIQENQPQHF
TRBJ2-2 NA TRBV19 NA TGTGCCAGTAGTAGGGATGCGGGGCGAAACACCGGGGAGCTGTTTTTT CASSRDAGRNTGELFF
TRBJ1-6 NA TRBV6-5 NA TGTGCCAGCAGGCGAACAGGGAATCATTCACCCCTCCACTTT CASRRTGNHSPLHF
TRBJ1-1 NA TRBV7-2 NA TGTGCCAGCAGCTTCCGAAGCCAAATTACTGTCGGGGTGAGCACTGAAGCTTTCTTT CASSFRSQITVGVSTEAFF
TRBJ2-6 NA TRBV3-1/TRBV3-2 NA TGTGCCAGCAGCTATAACTCTGGGGCCAACGTCCTGACTTTC CASSYNSGANVLTF
TRBJ2-5 once TRBV18 NA TGTGCCAGCTCCTCTAACCAAGAGACCCAGTACTTC CASSSNQETQYF
TRBJ1-2 NA TRBV27 NA TGTGCCAGCAGACCCAATGGCATTAAATATGGCTACACCTTC CASRPNGIKYGYTF
TRBJ2-3 NA TRBV5-5 NA TGTGCCAGCTCCCTGGGGCGGGGAGTCCCAGATACGCAGTATTTT CASSLGRGVPDTQYF
TRBJ1-3 NA TRBV19 NA TGTGCCAGTATCGCGGGGAGCTCTGGAAACACCATATATTTT CASIAGSSGNTIYF
TRBJ2-1 once TRBV5-1 TRBD1 TGCGCCAGCAGCTCAGCCGGGACAGCGTACAATGAGCAGTTCTTC CASSSAGTAYNEQFF
TRBJ2-5 NA TRBV7-2 TRBD2 TGTGCCAGCAGCTTAGGGGGGGGTGGAGAAGAGACCCAGTACTTC CASSLGGGGEETQYF
TRBJ2-1 NA TRBV19 TRBD1 TGTGCCAGTAGTCTATCCCACAGGGGCAATGAGCAGTTCTTC CASSLSHRGNEQFF
TRBJ1-1 NA TRBV6-5 NA TGTGCCAGCAGCGGACAGCTGAACACTGAAGCTTTCTTT CASSGQLNTEAFF